A single sample gave rise to the 26 T cell receptor beta chains below, sequenced in a study of STAT5B mutations in CD4+ large granular lymphocyte leukemia. Measured with immunoSEQ multiplex PCR; TCRdb has only the in-frame clones, and not every one. The sample has 31,000 or so clones; approximately 74% are singletons. Sequencing was carried out using CD4+ T cells from blood buffy coats. Receptors were obtained from a human donor in good health.

This clone is a singleton in its sample. The chain has TRBV5-1 and TRBJ2-2, with 10 bases that match TRBD2. The trim removed 6 bases at V and 0 bases at J, leaving 5 bases unmatched. CDR1 and CDR2 (germline): SGHRS, YFSETQ. There are 16 residues in the CDR3. This CDR3 reads CASNEAGGTNTGELFF. CDR3 in DNA: TGCGCCAGCAATGAAGCGGGAGGGACGAACACCGGGGAGCTGTTTTTT.

The chain joins TRBV10-1 to TRBJ1-4; D is unclear. CDR1 WNHNN and CDR2 SYGVQD come from the germline V gene (reference sequence). Trimming took 3 bases from V and 8 from J, leaving 1 base between them. The CDR3 runs 10 residues. The CDR3 DNA reads as TGCGCCAGCAGTGACGAAAAACTGTTTTTT. It specifies CASSDEKLFF.

This clone has a single count. V is TRBV6-5 and J is TRBJ1-2, with D possibly matching TRBD1 (6 bases). The CDR3 is 16 residues long. Germline V gene lookup returns CDR1 MNHEY and CDR2 SVGAGI. Between the trimmed V and J ends, which lost 2 bases and 4 bases, there was a span of 17 bases. The CDR3 nucleotides read TGTGCCAGCAGTTACGGAGAGGACAGCCCTAGCTATGGCTACACCTTC. It is translated as CASSYGEDSPSYGYTF.

In this sample, this clone turned up a few times. The J gene is TRBJ1-2, the V gene TRBV25-1; 8 bases agree with TRBD1. The CDR3 has 15 residues. Germline V gives CDR1 MGHDK, CDR2 SYGVNS. Unmatched junction bases numbered 7, after V lost 4 bases and J lost 3 bases. In DNA form, the CDR3 reads TGTGCCAGCAGTGCCCGACAGGGGCCTTACTATGGCTACACCTTC. Translating it yields CASSARQGPYYGYTF.

This chain connects TRBV7-2 to TRBJ2-1, with D unresolved. The V end lost 0 bases, the J end lost 2 bases, and 11 bases lay between the germline ends. CDR1 and CDR2 (germline): SGHTA, FQGNSA. This CDR3 is 16 amino acids long. The CDR3 nucleotides are TGTGCCAGCAGCTTAGCGCAAGGTGTCCCCTACAATGAGCAGTTCTTC. Amino acids: CASSLAQGVPYNEQFF.

V is TRBV11-2 and J is TRBJ2-3; D call uncertain. This CDR3 contains 13 residues. Germline lookup yields CDR1 SGHAT and CDR2 FQNNGV. Trimming removed 2 bases at V and 5 bases at J, with 8 bases between. The CDR3 loop is CASSLSDRDTQYF. The CDR3 DNA is TGTGCCAGCAGCTTATCGGATCGAGATACGCAGTATTTT.

V gene TRBV7-6 combines with J gene TRBJ2-2, with TRBD2 matching over 7 bases. CDR1 and CDR2 from the germline V gene are SGHVS and FNYEAQ. V dropped 2 bases and J dropped 0; count of bases not matched to a gene: 3. The CDR3 contains 16 residues. CDR3 bases: TGTGCCAGCAGCTTACGTACTAGCGCGAACACCGGGGAGCTGTTTTTT. Translated: CASSLRTSANTGELFF.

The V gene is TRBV29-1, the J gene TRBJ2-3; D may be TRBD2 (6 bases). Germline V CDR1 and CDR2: SQVTM, ANQGSEA. Between the trimmed V and J ends, which lost 6 bases and 1 base, there was a span of 14 bases. The CDR3 spans 14 residues. CDR3 nucleotides: TGCAGCGTCGTTGGGCGGGGAGGCACAGATACGCAGTATTTT. Residues: CSVVGRGGTDTQYF.

Of note for this clone: One end of the junction fails to match germline, which may point to a read error. CDR3 in DNA: TGTGCCAGCAGCTTAGAATTAGCGGGAGACAATGATCAGTTCTTC. Amino acids: CASSLELAGDNDQFF. This sequence joins TRBV11-3 and TRBJ2-1; 9 nucleotides line up with TRBD2. The germline CDR1 and CDR2 sequences are SGHNT and YENEEA. This CDR3 is 15 amino acids long.

The chain links TRBV30 to TRBJ1-4; D possibly corresponds to TRBD1 (5 bases). Trimming left V 7 bases short and J 7 bases short, with 19 bases between. Germline V gene sequence: CDR1 GTSNPN, CDR2 SVGIG (reference sequence). The CDR3 is made up of 14 amino acids. The CDR3: CAFSPGTGFEKLFF. CDR3 in DNA: TGTGCCTTCTCCCCCGGGACGGGCTTTGAAAAACTGTTTTTT.

The chain couples TRBV19 to TRBJ2-7, with 8 bases aligning to TRBD1. CDR3 length: 14 residues. V lost 8 bases, J lost 3 bases, and 9 bases stayed unmatched. Germline V lookup: CDR1 LNHDA, CDR2 SQIVND (reference sequence). CDR3: CASRTGTGIYEQYF. In DNA, the CDR3 is TGTGCCAGTCGAACCGGGACAGGCATCTACGAGCAGTACTTC.

In this sample, this clone turned up once. The chain carries TRBV27 and TRBJ2-1, with 10 nucleotides matching TRBD2. The V segment lost 4 bases and the J segment 4 bases; nucleotides outside the gene matches: 13. CDR1 is MNHEY, CDR2 SMNVEV, per germline (reference sequence). The CDR3 length is 18 residues. The CDR3 is CASSSLIAGGSPYNEQFF. DNA for the CDR3: TGTGCCAGCAGTTCTCTGATAGCGGGGGGCTCCCCTTACAATGAGCAGTTCTTC.

This chain uses TRBV18 with TRBJ1-1; D uncertain. Trimming left V 2 bases short and J 2 bases short, with 12 bases between. The CDR3 covers 15 residues. Germline V gives CDR1 KGHSH, CDR2 LQKENI. The DNA of the CDR3 is TGTGCCAGCTCACCATCTGCTTCGAGCAACACTGAAGCTTTCTTT. This codes for CASSPSASSNTEAFF.

The chain links TRBV19 to TRBJ1-4, with D unresolved. The V gene lost 4 bases and the J gene lost 4 bases, with 1 base spanning the gap. Germline CDR1 LNHDA, CDR2 SQIVND (reference sequence). The CDR3 is 11 amino acids. The CDR3 reads CASSSNEKLFF. The DNA for the CDR3 is TGTGCCAGTAGTAGTAATGAAAAACTGTTTTTT.

This sequence joins TRBV5-4 and TRBJ1-3; no clear D gene. There are 16 residues in the CDR3. Trimming took off 4 bases at V and 0 bases at J, with 14 bases between the two ends. Germline CDR1 SGHNT, CDR2 YYREEE (reference sequence). Written as DNA, the CDR3 is TGTGCCAGCAGCCGGATGCGTCCCAACTCTGGAAACACCATATATTTT. The encoded protein is CASSRMRPNSGNTIYF.

This clone was observed a handful of times. The chain combines TRBV11-2 with TRBJ1-5; 9 nucleotides align to TRBD1. Per germline, CDR1 SGHAT and CDR2 FQNNGV. CDR3 size: 15 residues. V shed 2 bases and J 5 bases; nucleotides not matched to a gene: 4. CDR3 bases: TGTGCCAGCAGCTTACGACAGGGGGAAGATCAGCCCCAGCATTTT. This sequence encodes CASSLRQGEDQPQHF.

V is TRBV18 and J is TRBJ2-1; D gene ambiguous. Trimming left V 3 bases short and J 6 bases short, with 6 bases between. Germline loops: CDR1 KGHSH, CDR2 LQKENI. The CDR3 is 12 residues long. DNA for the CDR3: TGTGCCAGCTCACCCGACTTCAATGAGCAGTTCTTC. Its protein is CASSPDFNEQFF.

The rearrangement uses TRBV9 and TRBJ1-1; D is uncertain. Germline CDR1 SGDLS, CDR2 YYNGEE. With 5 bases removed from V and 4 bases from J, the gap between germline ends came to 12 bases. The CDR3 sequence is 13 residues long. The CDR3 loop is CASRPDSATEAFF. CDR3 nucleotides: TGTGCCAGCAGACCCGACTCCGCCACTGAAGCTTTCTTT.

The V call is TRBV5-4, the J call TRBJ1-1; 8 positions agree with TRBD1. Germline V gives CDR1 SGHNT, CDR2 YYREEE (reference sequence). The CDR3 contains 15 residues. V shed 2 bases and J 1 base; nucleotides not matched to a gene: 4. Here the CDR3 reads CASSFKGTGNTEAFF. CDR3 coding DNA: TGTGCCAGCAGCTTCAAAGGGACAGGGAACACTGAAGCTTTCTTT. Using reference TRBV5-4 and TRBJ1-1 for the parts outside the CDR3, the full variable domain is ETGVTQSPTHLIKTRGQQVTLRCSSQSGHNTVSWYQQALGQGPQFIFQYYREEENGRGNFPPRFSGLQFPNYSSELNVNALELDDSALYLCASSFKGTGNTEAFFGQGTRLTVV.

The J gene is TRBJ2-1, the V gene TRBV18; 9 nucleotides align to TRBD1. J was trimmed by 4 bases and V by 3 bases; bases with no gene match: 7. CDR1 KGHSH and CDR2 LQKENI come from the germline V gene. The CDR3 covers 16 residues. CDR3 coding DNA: TGTGCCAGCTCACCTAGACAGGGGGTTTCGTACAATGAGCAGTTCTTC. This translates into CASSPRQGVSYNEQFF. The full variable domain, in which reference TRBV18 and TRBJ2-1 provide the parts outside the CDR3, is NAGVMQNPRHLVRRRGQEARLRCSPMKGHSHVYWYRQLPEEGLKFMVYLQKENIIDESGMPKERFSAEFPKEGPSILRIQQVVRGDSAAYFCASSPRQGVSYNEQFFGPGTRLTVL.

The V call is TRBV10-3, the J call TRBJ2-5; 8 nucleotides match TRBD2. This CDR3 has 15 residues. In germline, CDR1 is ENHRY, CDR2 SYGVKD. V lost 4 bases and J lost 4; bases outside the gene matches: 8. As DNA, the CDR3 is TGTGCCATCAGTGTGGGCGCGGGAGGAACAGAGACCCAGTACTTC. This translates into CAISVGAGGTETQYF.

The J gene is TRBJ2-3, the V gene TRBV5-4; possible D gene TRBD2, 6 bases. The germline V and J ends were trimmed by 0 bases and 5 bases, with 13 bases remaining between them. This CDR3 is built from 15 residues. Per germline, CDR1 SGHNT and CDR2 YYREEE (reference sequence). The CDR3 DNA reads TGTGCCAGCAGCTTGGCGGGACCGGGGGAAGATACGCAGTATTTT. Encoded protein: CASSLAGPGEDTQYF. Supplemented by reference TRBV5-4 and TRBJ2-3, the full variable domain reads ETGVTQSPTHLIKTRGQQVTLRCSSQSGHNTVSWYQQALGQGPQFIFQYYREEENGRGNFPPRFSGLQFPNYSSELNVNALELDDSALYLCASSLAGPGEDTQYFGPGTRLTVL.

The J gene is TRBJ2-6, the V gene TRBV6-1; D ambiguous. V shed 4 bases and J shed 5 bases, with 21 bases lying between them. The CDR3 is 18 amino acids. Germline CDR1 is MNHNS and CDR2 is SASEGT. CDR3: CASSGGEWEQSRANVLTF. The CDR3 nucleotides are TGTGCCAGCAGTGGAGGTGAGTGGGAACAAAGTCGGGCCAACGTCCTGACTTTC.

The chain has TRBV4-2 and TRBJ2-1; D not certain. CDR1 is LGHNA and CDR2 is YNFKEQ in the germline V gene. V gave up 6 bases and J gave up 8 bases, with 20 bases separating them. The length of the CDR3 is 15 residues. The CDR3 reads CASRKQVVGLDEQFF. The DNA for the CDR3 is TGTGCCAGCAGGAAGCAGGTTGTAGGTCTCGATGAGCAGTTCTTC.

The rearrangement uses TRBV7-9 and TRBJ1-2, with TRBD1 as a possible D gene (5 bases). The CDR3 covers 17 residues. Trimming pared 1 base from V and 0 bases from J, leaving 15 bases between. Germline V gene lookup returns CDR1 SEHNR and CDR2 FQNEAQ (reference sequence). This CDR3 is CASSLVSWGGSNYGYTF. CDR3 coding DNA: TGTGCCAGCAGCTTAGTTTCATGGGGGGGATCTAACTATGGCTACACCTTC.

A few counts support this clone. CDR3 protein: CASSQDYGGNTIYF. The CDR3, as DNA: TGTGCCAGCAGCCAAGATTATGGTGGAAACACCATATATTTT. The J gene is TRBJ1-3, the V gene TRBV4-2; D gene uncertain. CDR1 LGHNA and CDR2 YNFKEQ come from the germline V gene. This CDR3 contains 14 residues. The V gene lost 0 bases and the J gene lost 3 bases, with 6 bases spanning the gap.